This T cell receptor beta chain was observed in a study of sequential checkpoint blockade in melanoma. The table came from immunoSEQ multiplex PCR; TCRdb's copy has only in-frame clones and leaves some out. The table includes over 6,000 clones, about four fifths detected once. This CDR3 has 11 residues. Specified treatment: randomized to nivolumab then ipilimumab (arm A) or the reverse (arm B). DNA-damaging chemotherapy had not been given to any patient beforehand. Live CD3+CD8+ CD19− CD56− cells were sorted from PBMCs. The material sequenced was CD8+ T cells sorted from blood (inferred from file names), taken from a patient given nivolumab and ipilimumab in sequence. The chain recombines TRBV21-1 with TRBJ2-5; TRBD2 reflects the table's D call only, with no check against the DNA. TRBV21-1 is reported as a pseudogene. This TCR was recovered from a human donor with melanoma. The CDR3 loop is CASPNQETQYF. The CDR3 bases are TGTGCCAGCCCTAACCAAGAGACCCAGTACTTC.